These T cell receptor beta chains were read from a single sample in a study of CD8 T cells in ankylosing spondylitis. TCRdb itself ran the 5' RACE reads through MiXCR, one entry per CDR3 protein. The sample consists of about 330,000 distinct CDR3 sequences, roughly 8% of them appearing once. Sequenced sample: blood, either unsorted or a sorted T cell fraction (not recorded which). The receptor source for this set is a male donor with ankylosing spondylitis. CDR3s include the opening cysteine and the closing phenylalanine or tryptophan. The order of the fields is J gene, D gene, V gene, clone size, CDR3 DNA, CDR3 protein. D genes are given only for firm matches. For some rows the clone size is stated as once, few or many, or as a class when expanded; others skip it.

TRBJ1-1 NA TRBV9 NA TGTGCCAGCAGCCCCCCGTCGGCCCTGGGAGCTTTCTTT CASSPPSALGAFF
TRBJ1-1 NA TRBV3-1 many TGTGCCAGCAGCCCGCGGGACGGATACACTGAAGCTTTCTTT CASSPRDGYTEAFF
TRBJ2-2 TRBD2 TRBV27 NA TGTGCCAGTCGCTACGGGAGCGGGAGTGTCAGGGAGCTGTTTTTT CASRYGSGSVRELFF
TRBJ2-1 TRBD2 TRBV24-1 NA TGTGCCACCAGTGATAGGGCTAGCGGGAGTAGCAATGAGCAGTTCTTC CATSDRASGSSNEQFF
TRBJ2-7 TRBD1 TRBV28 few TGTGCCAGCAGTTTAGGACAGGGAAACTCCTACGAGCAGTACTTC CASSLGQGNSYEQYF
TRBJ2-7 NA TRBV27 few TGTGCCAGCAGTCGATCGGGGGGCGGGACCTACGAGCAGTACTTC CASSRSGGGTYEQYF
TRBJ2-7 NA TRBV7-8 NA TGTGCCAGCAGCGAGGGGACACCCGATACCTACGAGCAGTACTTC CASSEGTPDTYEQYF
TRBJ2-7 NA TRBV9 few TGTGCCAGCAGCGGGGACGCCCTTCCCTACGAGCAGTACTTC CASSGDALPYEQYF
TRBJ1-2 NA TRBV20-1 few TGCAGTGCTAGAACCGCCCCTCGCCTTGACTATGGCTACACCTTC CSARTAPRLDYGYTF
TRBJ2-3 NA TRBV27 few TGTGCCAGCAGTTTAACAGGAGTGGGCCCCCCCCCAGATACGCAGTATTTT CASSLTGVGPPPDTQYF
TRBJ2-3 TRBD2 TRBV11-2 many TGTGCCAGCAGCTTAGGCCCTAGCGGAGAAGATACGCAGTATTTT CASSLGPSGEDTQYF
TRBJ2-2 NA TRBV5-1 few TGCGCCAGCAGCGTAGGACAAAACACCGGGGAGCTGTTTTTT CASSVGQNTGELFF
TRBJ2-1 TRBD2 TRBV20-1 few TGCAGTGCTAGTTCCAGGACTAGCGGGAGGGTGAGTAATGAGCAGTTCTTC CSASSRTSGRVSNEQFF
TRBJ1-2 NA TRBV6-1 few TGTGCCAGCAGTCCCCTAGGGGCAATCTATGGCTACACCTTC CASSPLGAIYGYTF
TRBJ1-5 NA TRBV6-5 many TGTGCCAGCAGTTACTGGACCGGAGCGGGCCAGCCCCAGCATTTT CASSYWTGAGQPQHF
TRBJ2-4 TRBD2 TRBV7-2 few TGTGCCAGCAGCTCCCAAGCGGGGAGTGGGGACATTCAGTACTTC CASSSQAGSGDIQYF
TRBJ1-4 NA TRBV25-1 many TGTGCCAGCAGCCCACAGGGCGTAAAACTGTTTTTT CASSPQGVKLFF
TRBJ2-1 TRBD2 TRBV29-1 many TGCAGCGTCAGACGAGCGGGAGATTGGGATGAGCAGTTCTTC CSVRRAGDWDEQFF
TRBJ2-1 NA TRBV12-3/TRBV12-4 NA TGTGCCAGCAGTTTCTGGCTGGTTTCAGATGAGCAGTTCTTC CASSFWLVSDEQFF
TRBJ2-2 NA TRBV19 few TGTGCCAGTAGTCGGACAGACTTGAACACCGGGGAGCTGTTTTTT CASSRTDLNTGELFF
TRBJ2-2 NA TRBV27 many TGTGCCAGCCGGAGGCCGGACACCGGGGAGCTGTTTTTT CASRRPDTGELFF
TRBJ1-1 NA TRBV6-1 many TGTGCCAGCAGAACCATGGGGGGCAACACTGAAGCTTTCTTT CASRTMGGNTEAFF
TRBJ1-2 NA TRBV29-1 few TGCAGCGTTTTTGGGGGACGCCGTGGCTACACCTTC CSVFGGRRGYTF
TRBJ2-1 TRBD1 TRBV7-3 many TGTGCCAGCAGCTCAGCAGGGGGCTACAATGAGCAGTTCTTC CASSSAGGYNEQFF
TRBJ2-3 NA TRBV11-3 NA TGTGCCAGCAGCTCGACAAGGGATCGGCCTAGGACAGATACGCAGTATTTT CASSSTRDRPRTDTQYF
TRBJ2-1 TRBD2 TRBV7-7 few TGTGCTAGCAGCTTATGGCCCCCGGGGACTAGCGAGCTCTACAATGAGCAGTTCTTC CASSLWPPGTSELYNEQFF
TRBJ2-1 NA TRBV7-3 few TGTGCCAGCAGTCGAGAGGGTAGGGGGGGCATGGATGAGCAGTTCTTC CASSREGRGGMDEQFF
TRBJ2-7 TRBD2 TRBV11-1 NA TGTGCCAGCAGCTTAGCGGTCGGGACTAGCGGGAGGGGGCCCTACGAGCAGTACTTC CASSLAVGTSGRGPYEQYF
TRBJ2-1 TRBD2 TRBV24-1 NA TGTGCCACCAGTGTTAGCGGGGGATACTACAATGAGCAGTTCTTC CATSVSGGYYNEQFF
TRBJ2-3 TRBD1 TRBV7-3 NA TGTGCCAGCAGGGCCGACCGGGACAGAAGCACACATACGCAGTATTTT CASRADRDRSTHTQYF
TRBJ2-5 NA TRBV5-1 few TGCGCCAGCAGCTTGGAGCCCCCCCCCGGCGAAGAGACCCAGTACTTC CASSLEPPPGEETQYF